In its sample, the clone carrying this T cell receptor (beta chain) was seen once. Antigen unknown. The length of the CDR3 is 13 residues. Trimming took off 3 bases at V and 6 bases at J, with 12 bases between the two ends. The germline CDR1 and CDR2 sequences are SGDLS and YYNGEE. Time point indicated: recipient sample about 28 days before transplant, after cytoreduction. Blood collection times were about day -28 and days 30, 100, 180 posttransplant. The sample belongs to a study of T cell clonotyping in hematopoietic cell transplantation. Study information: Recipient samples before transplant were obtained post-cytoreduction.

Whole-study findings and limits: Cells were unsorted, so CD4 and CD8 contributions were not separated.

The data were produced by immunoSEQ multiplex PCR, yet TCRdb's version contains in-frame clones alone and is incomplete. Among about 76,000 clones listed, 96% were seen once. This sequence was found in a woman aged 50 to 65 with acute myeloid leukemia. Some clones in this sample may be carry-over from other donors' samples. V and J are TRBV9 and TRBJ1-1; TRBD1 is a possible D gene (5 bases). The sample consisted of peripheral blood mononuclear cells, taken before stem cell transplant. CDR3 sequence reads: CASSGQGFAEAFF. The CDR3, as DNA: TGTGCCAGCAGCGGGCAGGGCTTCGCTGAAGCTTTCTTT.